The sequence of this T cell receptor (beta chain) was determined in a study of blood T cells in healthy people across ages. Germline-derived CDR1 and CDR2 are SQVTM and ANQGSEA. The CDR3 length is 11 residues. Trimming left V 1 base short and J 4 bases short, with 2 bases between. The use of a sample-barcoded 5' primer and a J-beta primer mix characterized a second PCR of about 6 to 11 cycles. TCRdb passed the 5' RACE reads through MiXCR, listing each CDR3 protein once. The repertoire holds 1.5 million to 2 million distinct CDR3 sequences, with around 48% as singletons. V gene TRBV29-1 combines with J gene TRBJ1-3; D ambiguous. This receptor was taken from a woman in her 40s in good health. The sample was blood. In nucleotides, the CDR3 is TGCAGCGTTGAAGGCGGAAACACCATATATTTT. It is translated as CSVEGGNTIYF.